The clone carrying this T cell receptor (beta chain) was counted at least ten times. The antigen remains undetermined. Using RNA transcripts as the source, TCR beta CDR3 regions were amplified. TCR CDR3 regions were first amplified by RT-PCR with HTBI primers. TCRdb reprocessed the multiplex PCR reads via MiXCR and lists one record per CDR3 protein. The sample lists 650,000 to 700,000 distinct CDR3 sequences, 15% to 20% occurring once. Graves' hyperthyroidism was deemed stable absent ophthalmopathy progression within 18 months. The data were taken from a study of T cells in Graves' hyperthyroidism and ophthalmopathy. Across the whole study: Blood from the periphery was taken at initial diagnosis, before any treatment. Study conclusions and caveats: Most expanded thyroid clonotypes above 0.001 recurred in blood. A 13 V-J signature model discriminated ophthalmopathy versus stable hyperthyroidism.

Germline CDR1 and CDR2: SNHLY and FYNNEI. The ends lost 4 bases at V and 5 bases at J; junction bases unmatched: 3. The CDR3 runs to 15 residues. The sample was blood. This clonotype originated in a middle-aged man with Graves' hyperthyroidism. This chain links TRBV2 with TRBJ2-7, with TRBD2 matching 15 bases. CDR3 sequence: CASSGTSGRAHEQYF. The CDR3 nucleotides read TGTGCCAGCAGTGGGACTAGCGGGAGGGCCCACGAGCAGTACTTC.